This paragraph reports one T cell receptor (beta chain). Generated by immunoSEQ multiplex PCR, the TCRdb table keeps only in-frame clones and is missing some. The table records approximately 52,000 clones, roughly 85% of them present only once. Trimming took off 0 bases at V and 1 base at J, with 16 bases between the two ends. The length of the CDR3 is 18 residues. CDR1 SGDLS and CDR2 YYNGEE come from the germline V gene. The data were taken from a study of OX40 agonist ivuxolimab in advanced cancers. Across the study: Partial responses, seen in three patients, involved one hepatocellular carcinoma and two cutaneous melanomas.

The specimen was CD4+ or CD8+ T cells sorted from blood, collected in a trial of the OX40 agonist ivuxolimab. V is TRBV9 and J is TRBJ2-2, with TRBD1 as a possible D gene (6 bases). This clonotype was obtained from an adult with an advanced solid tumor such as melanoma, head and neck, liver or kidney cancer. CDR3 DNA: TGTGCCAGCAGCGTAGCTACTAGAGTGACAGGGAACACCGGGGAGCTGTTTTTT. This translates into CASSVATRVTGNTGELFF.